The present T cell receptor (beta chain) was sequenced within a study of CXCR3-negative and CXCR3-positive naive CD8 T cells. The study, taken as a whole, reports: The study found more hydrophobic TRB CDR3s in CXCR3-positive naive cells than in CXCR3-negative naive cells. Diversity in memory CD8+ cells fell much lower than the comparably high levels seen in both naive subsets. Because surface CD5 did not distinguish the naive subsets, TCR strength was inferred from TRB CDR3 properties.

Every CD8+ T cell subset underwent triplicate sorting at 250,000 to 300,000 cells apiece. For this clonotype: Its antigen is unknown.

The CDR3 covers 15 residues. The germline V gene encodes CDR1 DFQATT and CDR2 SNEGSKA (reference sequence). The method, 5' RACE with UMI labels, was used to prepare the TRB cDNA libraries. For each CDR3 protein, TCRdb gives one entry from its re-call of the 5' RACE reads, without DNA. The specimen's table records some 120,000 distinct CDR3 sequences. The origin of this receptor is a human donor in good health. Some clones in this sample may be carry-over from other donors' samples. Sequenced: naive CXCR3+ CD8+ T cells from blood. Subset here: CD45RO-CCR7+CD27+CD95- naive CD8+ T cells expressing CXCR3 (TNR3+). The genes are TRBV20-1 and TRBJ1-2; the D gene TCRdb calls, TRBD1, cannot be checked with no DNA. The CDR3 sequence is CSARDFEQGVRGYTF.